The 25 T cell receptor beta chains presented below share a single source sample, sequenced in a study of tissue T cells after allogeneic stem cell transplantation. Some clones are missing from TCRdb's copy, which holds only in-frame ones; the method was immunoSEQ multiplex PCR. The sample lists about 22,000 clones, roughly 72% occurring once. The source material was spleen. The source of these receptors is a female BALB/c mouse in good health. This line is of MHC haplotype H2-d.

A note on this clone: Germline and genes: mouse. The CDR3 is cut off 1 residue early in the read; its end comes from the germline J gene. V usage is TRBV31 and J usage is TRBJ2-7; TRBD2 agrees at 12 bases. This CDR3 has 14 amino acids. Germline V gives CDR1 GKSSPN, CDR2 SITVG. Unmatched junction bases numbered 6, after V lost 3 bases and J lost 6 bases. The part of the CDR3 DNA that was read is TGTGCCTGGAGGACTGGGGGGGCGGAATTTGAACAGTAC. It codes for CAWRTGGAEFEQY. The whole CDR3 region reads CAWRTGGAEFEQYF.

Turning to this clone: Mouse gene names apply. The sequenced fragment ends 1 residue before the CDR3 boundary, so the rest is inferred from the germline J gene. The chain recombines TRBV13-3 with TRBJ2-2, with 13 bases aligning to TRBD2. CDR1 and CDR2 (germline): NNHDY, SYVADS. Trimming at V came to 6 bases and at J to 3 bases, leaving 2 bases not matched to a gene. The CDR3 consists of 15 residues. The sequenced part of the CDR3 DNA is TGTGCCAGCATCGGGACTGGGGGGGACACCGGGCAGCTCTAC. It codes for CASIGTGGDTGQLY. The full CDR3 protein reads CASIGTGGDTGQLYF.

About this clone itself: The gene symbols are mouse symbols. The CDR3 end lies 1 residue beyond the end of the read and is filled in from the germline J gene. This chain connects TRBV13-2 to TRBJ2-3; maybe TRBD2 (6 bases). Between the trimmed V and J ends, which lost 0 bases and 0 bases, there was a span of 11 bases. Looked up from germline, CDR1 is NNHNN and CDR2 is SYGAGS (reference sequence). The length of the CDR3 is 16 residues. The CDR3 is CASGDAWGASAETLYF. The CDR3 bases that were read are TGTGCCAGCGGTGATGCCTGGGGTGCTAGTGCAGAAACGCTGTAT.

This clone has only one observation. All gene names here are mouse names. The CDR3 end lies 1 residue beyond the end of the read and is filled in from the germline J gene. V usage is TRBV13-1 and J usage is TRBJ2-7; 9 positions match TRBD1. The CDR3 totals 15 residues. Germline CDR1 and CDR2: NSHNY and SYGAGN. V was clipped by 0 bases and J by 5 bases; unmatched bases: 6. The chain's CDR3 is CASSDAGTGLDEQYF. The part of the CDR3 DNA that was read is TGTGCCAGCAGTGATGCCGGGACAGGGTTGGATGAACAGTAC.

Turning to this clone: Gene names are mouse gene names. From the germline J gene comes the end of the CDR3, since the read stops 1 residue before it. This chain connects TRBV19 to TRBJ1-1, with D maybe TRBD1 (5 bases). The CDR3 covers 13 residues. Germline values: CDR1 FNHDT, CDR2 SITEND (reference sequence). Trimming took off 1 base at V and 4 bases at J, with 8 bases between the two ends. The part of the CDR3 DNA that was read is TGTGCCAGCAGTATACCGGGGCTCACAGAAGTCTTC. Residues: CASSIPGLTEVF. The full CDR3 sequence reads CASSIPGLTEVFF.

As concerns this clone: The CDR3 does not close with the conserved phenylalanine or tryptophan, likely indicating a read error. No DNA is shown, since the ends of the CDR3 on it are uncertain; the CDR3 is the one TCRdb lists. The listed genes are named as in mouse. The CDR3 spells CASSIRPGELALTD. This chain connects TRBV19 to TRBJ2-6; the table's D call of TRBD1 was not tested on the DNA. TRBJ2-6 constitutes a pseudogene. The CDR3 region is 14 residues in length, termini included. Germline V CDR1 and CDR2: FNHDT, SITEND (reference sequence).

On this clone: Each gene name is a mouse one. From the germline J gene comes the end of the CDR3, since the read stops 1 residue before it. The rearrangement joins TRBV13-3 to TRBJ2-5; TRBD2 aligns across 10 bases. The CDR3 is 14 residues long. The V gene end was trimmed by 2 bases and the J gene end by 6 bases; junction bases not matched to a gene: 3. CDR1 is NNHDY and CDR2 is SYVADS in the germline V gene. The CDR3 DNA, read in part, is TGTGCCAGCAGTGACACTGGGGGGGAGGACACCCAGTAC. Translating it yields CASSDTGGEDTQY. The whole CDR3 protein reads CASSDTGGEDTQYF.

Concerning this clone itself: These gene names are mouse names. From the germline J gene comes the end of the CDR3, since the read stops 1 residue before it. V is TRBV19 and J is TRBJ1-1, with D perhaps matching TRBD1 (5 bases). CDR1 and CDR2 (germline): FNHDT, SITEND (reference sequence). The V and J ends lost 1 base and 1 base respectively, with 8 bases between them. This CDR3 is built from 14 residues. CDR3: CASSIQGGNTEVFF. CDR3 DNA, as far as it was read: TGTGCCAGCAGTATACAGGGAGGGAACACAGAAGTCTTC.

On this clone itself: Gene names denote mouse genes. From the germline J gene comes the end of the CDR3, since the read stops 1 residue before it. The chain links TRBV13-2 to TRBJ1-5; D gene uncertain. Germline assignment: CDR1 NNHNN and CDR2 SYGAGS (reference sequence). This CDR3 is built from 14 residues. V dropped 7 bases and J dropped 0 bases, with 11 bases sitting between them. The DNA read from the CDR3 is TGTGCCAGCTCATCCGGGAATAACAACCAGGCTCCGCTT. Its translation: CASSSGNNNQAPL. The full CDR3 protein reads CASSSGNNNQAPLF.

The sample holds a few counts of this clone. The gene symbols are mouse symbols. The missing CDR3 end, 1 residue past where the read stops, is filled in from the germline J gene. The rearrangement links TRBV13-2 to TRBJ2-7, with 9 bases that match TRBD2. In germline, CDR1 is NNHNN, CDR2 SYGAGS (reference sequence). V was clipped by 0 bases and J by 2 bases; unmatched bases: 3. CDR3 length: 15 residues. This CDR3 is CASGDDWGVTYEQYF. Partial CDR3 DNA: TGTGCCAGCGGTGATGACTGGGGGGTCACCTATGAACAGTAC.

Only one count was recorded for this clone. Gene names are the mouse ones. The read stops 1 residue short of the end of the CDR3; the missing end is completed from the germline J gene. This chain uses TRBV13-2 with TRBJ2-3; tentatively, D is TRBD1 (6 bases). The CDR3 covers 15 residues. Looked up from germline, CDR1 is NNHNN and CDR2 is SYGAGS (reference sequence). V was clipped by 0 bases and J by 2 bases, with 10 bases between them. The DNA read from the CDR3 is TGTGCCAGCGGTGATGCGGACAGTTTTGCAGAAACGCTGTAT. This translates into CASGDADSFAETLY. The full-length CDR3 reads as CASGDADSFAETLYF.

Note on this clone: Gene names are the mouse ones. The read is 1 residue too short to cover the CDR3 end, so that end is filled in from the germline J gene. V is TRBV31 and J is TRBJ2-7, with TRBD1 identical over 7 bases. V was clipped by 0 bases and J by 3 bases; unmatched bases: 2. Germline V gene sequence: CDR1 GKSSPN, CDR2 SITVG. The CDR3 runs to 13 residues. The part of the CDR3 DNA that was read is TGTGCCTGGAGTCTGGCAGGGGGCTATGAACAGTAC. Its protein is CAWSLAGGYEQY. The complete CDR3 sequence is CAWSLAGGYEQYF.

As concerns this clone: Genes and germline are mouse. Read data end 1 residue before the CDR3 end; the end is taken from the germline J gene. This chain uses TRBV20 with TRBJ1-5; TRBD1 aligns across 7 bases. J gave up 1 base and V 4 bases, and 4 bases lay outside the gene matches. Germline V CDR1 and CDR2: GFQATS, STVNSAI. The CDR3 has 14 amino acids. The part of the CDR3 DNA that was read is TGTGGTGCTAACCGGGACAGAAACAACCAGGCTCCGCTT. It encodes CGANRDRNNQAPL. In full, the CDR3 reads CGANRDRNNQAPLF. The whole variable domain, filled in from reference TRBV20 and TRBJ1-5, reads GALVYQYPRRTICKSGTSMRMECQAVGFQATSVAWYRQSPQKTFELIALSTVNSAIKYEQNFTQEKFPISHPNLSFSSMTVLNAYLEDRGLYLCGANRDRNNQAPLFGEGTRLSVL.

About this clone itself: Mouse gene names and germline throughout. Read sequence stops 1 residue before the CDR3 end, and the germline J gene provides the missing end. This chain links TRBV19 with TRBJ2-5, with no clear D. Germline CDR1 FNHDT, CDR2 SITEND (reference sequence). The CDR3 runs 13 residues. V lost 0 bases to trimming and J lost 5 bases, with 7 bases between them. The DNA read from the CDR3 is TGTGCCAGCAGTATAGTGGGAAGAGACACCCAGTAC. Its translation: CASSIVGRDTQY. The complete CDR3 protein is CASSIVGRDTQYF.

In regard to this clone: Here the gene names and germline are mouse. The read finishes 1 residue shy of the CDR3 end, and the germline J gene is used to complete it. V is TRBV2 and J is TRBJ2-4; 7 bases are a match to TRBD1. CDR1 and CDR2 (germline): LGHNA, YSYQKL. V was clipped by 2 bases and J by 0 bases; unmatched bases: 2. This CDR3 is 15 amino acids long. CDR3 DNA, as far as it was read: TGTGCCAGCAGCCAAACAGGGGAAAGTCAAAACACCTTGTAC. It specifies CASSQTGESQNTLY. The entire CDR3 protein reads CASSQTGESQNTLYF.

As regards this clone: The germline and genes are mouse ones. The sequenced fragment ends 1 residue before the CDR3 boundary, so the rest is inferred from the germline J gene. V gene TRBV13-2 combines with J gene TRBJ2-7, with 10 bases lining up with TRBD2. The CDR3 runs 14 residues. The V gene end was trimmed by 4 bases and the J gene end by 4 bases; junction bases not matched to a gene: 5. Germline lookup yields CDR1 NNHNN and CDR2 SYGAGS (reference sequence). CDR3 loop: CASGLGGHVYEQYF. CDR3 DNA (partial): TGTGCCAGCGGTCTGGGGGGGCACGTTTATGAACAGTAC.

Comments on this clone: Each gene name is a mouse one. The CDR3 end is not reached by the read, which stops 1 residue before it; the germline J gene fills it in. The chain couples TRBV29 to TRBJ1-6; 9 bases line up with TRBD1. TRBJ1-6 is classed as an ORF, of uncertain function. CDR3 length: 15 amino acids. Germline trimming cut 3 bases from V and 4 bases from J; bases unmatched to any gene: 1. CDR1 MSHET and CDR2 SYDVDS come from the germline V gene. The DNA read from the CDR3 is TGTGCTAGCAGTTTTGGGACAGGGTATAATTCGCCCCTCTAC. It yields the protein CASSFGTGYNSPLY. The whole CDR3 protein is CASSFGTGYNSPLYF.

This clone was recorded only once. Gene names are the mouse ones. The covered CDR3 bases are TGTGCCAGCAGTGGATCTGCAAACACAGAAGTCTTC. Residues: CASSGSANTEVF. In full, the CDR3 is CASSGSANTEVFF. J is TRBJ1-1 and V is TRBV13-1; no reliable D call. The read stops 1 residue short of the end of the CDR3; the missing end is completed from the germline J gene. The germline V gene has CDR1 NSHNY and CDR2 SYGAGN. The V and J ends lost 3 bases and 0 bases respectively, with 6 bases between them. This CDR3 spans 13 amino acids.

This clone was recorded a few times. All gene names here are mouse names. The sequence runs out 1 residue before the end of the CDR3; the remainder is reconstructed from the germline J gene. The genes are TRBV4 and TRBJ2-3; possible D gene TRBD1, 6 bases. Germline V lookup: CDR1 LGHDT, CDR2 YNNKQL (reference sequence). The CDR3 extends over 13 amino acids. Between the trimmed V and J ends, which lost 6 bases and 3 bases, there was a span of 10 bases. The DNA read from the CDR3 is TGTGCCAGCAGTTACAGGGTGGCAGAAACGCTGTAT. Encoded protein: CASSYRVAETLY. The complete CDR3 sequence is CASSYRVAETLYF.

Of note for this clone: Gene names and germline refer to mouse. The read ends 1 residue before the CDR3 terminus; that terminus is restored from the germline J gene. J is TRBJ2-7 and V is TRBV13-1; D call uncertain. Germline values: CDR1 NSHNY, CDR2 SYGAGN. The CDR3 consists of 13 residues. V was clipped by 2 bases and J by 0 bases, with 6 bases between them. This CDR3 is CASSETASYEQYF. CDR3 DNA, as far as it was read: TGTGCCAGCAGTGAAACAGCCTCCTATGAACAGTAC.

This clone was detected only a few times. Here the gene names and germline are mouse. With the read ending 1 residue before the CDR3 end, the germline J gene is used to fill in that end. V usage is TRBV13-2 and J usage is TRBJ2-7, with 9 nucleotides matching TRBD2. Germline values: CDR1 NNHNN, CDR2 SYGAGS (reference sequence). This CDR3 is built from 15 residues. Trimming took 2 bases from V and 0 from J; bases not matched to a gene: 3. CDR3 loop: CASGDWGGPSYEQYF. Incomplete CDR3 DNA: TGTGCCAGCGGTGACTGGGGGGGTCCCTCCTATGAACAGTAC.

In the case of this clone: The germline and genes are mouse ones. Incomplete CDR3 DNA: TGTGCCAGCAGTGAACCGACAGGGCGGGCTCCGCTT. This translates into CASSEPTGRAPL. The CDR3 in full is CASSEPTGRAPLF. V usage is TRBV13-3 and J usage is TRBJ1-5; TRBD1 matches 7 bases. The read ends 1 residue before the CDR3 terminus; that terminus is restored from the germline J gene. CDR1 and CDR2 (germline): NNHDY, SYVADS. Unmatched junction bases numbered 5, after V lost 2 bases and J lost 9 bases. CDR3 size: 13 residues. Supplemented by reference TRBV13-3 and TRBJ1-5, the full variable domain reads EAAVTQSPRSKVAVTGGKVTLSCHQTNNHDYMYWYRQDTGHGLRLIHYSYVADSTEKGDIPDGYKASRPSQENFSLILELASLSQTAVYFCASSEPTGRAPLFGEGTRLSVL.

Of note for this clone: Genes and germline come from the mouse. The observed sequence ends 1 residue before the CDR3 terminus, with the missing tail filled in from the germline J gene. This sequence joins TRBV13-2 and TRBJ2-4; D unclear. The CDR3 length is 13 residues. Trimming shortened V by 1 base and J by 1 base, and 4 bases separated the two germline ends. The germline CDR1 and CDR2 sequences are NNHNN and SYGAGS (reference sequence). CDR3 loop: CASGDNGQNTLYF. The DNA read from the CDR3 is TGTGCCAGCGGTGATAATGGTCAAAACACCTTGTAC.

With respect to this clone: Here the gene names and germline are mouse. The CDR3 reads CASSHTGGVSSYEQYF. The sequenced part of the CDR3 DNA is TGTGCCAGCAGCCATACTGGGGGGGTTAGCTCCTATGAACAGTAC. The chain carries TRBV5 and TRBJ2-7, with 10 bases aligning to TRBD2. The CDR3 end lies 1 residue beyond the end of the read and is filled in from the germline J gene. The CDR3 is made up of 16 amino acids. Germline CDR1 is LGHNA and CDR2 is YNLKQL (reference sequence). The J segment lost 0 bases and the V segment lost 3 bases, leaving 5 bases of the junction unmatched.

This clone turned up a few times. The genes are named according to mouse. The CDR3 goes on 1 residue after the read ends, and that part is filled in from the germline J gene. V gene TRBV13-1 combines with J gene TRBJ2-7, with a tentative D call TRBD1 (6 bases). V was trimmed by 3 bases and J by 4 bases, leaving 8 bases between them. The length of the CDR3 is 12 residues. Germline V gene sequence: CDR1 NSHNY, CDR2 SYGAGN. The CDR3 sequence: CASSADSYEQYF. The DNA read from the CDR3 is TGTGCCAGCAGTGCGGACAGTTATGAACAGTAC.